Following are 28 T cell receptor beta chains from one sample sequenced in a study of OX40 agonist ivuxolimab in advanced cancers. The repertoire was sequenced with immunoSEQ multiplex PCR; TCRdb's copy has only in-frame clones and lacks some. The table has about 79,000 clones, 92% seen once. The specimen comprised CD4+ or CD8+ T cells sorted from blood, sampled in a trial of the OX40 agonist ivuxolimab. These receptors were taken from an adult with an advanced solid tumor such as melanoma, head and neck, liver or kidney cancer.

The V gene is TRBV19, the J gene TRBJ1-5; no definite D call. The CDR3 totals 14 residues. The V end lost 2 bases, the J end lost 4 bases, and 9 bases lay between the germline ends. The germline V gene has CDR1 LNHDA and CDR2 SQIVND (reference sequence). The CDR3 region has the DNA TGTGCCAGTAGTATAATTCAGATTAATCAGCCCCAGCATTTT. This encodes CASSIIQINQPQHF.

The gene calls are TRBV18 and TRBJ1-2; D is possibly TRBD1 (5 bases). This CDR3 is 16 amino acids long. Germline CDR1 and CDR2: KGHSH and LQKENI. Trimming pared 0 bases from V and 4 bases from J, leaving 15 bases between. The CDR3 sequence: CASSPPGGAKGYGYTF. The CDR3 nucleotides read TGTGCCAGCTCACCACCGGGAGGGGCGAAGGGCTATGGCTACACCTTC.

This chain joins TRBV2 and TRBJ2-3, with unresolved D. V shed 2 bases and J shed 2 bases, with 11 bases lying between them. Germline CDR1 reads SNHLY; CDR2 reads FYNNEI. This CDR3 is 15 amino acids long. The CDR3 region is CASSEFPAPTDTQYF. In DNA, the CDR3 is TGTGCCAGCAGTGAATTCCCGGCTCCCACAGATACGCAGTATTTT.

The chain carries TRBV6-1 and TRBJ1-6; D gene ambiguous. V was cut by 2 bases and J by 6 bases, with 11 bases left in between. Looked up from germline, CDR1 is MNHNS and CDR2 is SASEGT. The CDR3 extends over 15 amino acids. This CDR3 is CASSESLNLNSPLHF. The CDR3 DNA is TGTGCCAGCAGTGAATCTCTGAACCTTAATTCACCCCTCCACTTT.

This chain uses TRBV6-6 with TRBJ1-5; no clear D gene. Trimming left V 5 bases short and J 4 bases short, with 15 bases between. The CDR3 has 15 residues. CDR1 is MNHNY, CDR2 SVGAGI, per germline (reference sequence). CDR3 region: CASSSRAIGNQPQHF. The CDR3 coding sequence is TGTGCCAGCAGTAGTAGGGCGATTGGAAATCAGCCCCAGCATTTT.

V usage is TRBV9 and J usage is TRBJ1-1; the match to TRBD1 covers 9 bases. This CDR3 is 14 amino acids long. The J segment lost 4 bases and the V segment lost 5 bases, leaving 6 bases of the junction unmatched. Germline assignment: CDR1 SGDLS and CDR2 YYNGEE. CDR3 protein: CASSRQGVRTEAFF. In DNA, the CDR3 is TGTGCCAGCAGTCGACAGGGGGTGCGCACTGAAGCTTTCTTT.

V gene TRBV27 combines with J gene TRBJ2-5, with 8 bases lining up with TRBD2. Trimming took 5 bases from V and 5 from J; bases not matched to a gene: 1. Looked up from germline, CDR1 is MNHEY and CDR2 is SMNVEV (reference sequence). CDR3 length equals 12 residues. Written as DNA, the CDR3 is TGTGCCAGCAGTCGGGGGGGGGAGACCCAGTACTTC. It specifies CASSRGGETQYF.

The chain couples TRBV4-2 to TRBJ2-7; TRBD2 is a possible D gene (6 bases). V was clipped by 4 bases and J by 4 bases, with 17 bases between them. The CDR3 loop spans 15 amino acids. Germline-derived CDR1 and CDR2 are LGHNA and YNFKEQ. The CDR3 region is CASSLLEGRSYEQYF. CDR3 sequence (DNA): TGTGCCAGCAGCCTGTTGGAGGGGCGGTCTTACGAGCAGTACTTC.

Points on this clone: The sample holds other DNA sequences that translate to the same CDR3. This chain links TRBV7-2 with TRBJ2-3; the match to TRBD2 covers 12 bases. V gave up 3 bases and J gave up 4 bases; unmatched junction bases: 8. The CDR3 extends over 17 amino acids. CDR1 is SGHTA, CDR2 FQGNSA, per germline. The chain's CDR3 is CASSFLPTSGRADTQYF. The CDR3 DNA sequence: TGTGCCAGCAGCTTCCTTCCGACTAGCGGGAGAGCAGATACGCAGTATTTT.

This chain joins TRBV7-2 and TRBJ2-1, with a weak D call TRBD2 (5 bases). The CDR3 sequence is 15 residues long. Germline loops: CDR1 SGHTA, CDR2 FQGNSA. V was clipped by 0 bases and J by 6 bases, with 12 bases between them. The DNA of the CDR3 is TGTGCCAGCAGCTTAGCGACGGCTAGCTTCAATGAGCAGTTCTTC. Amino acid sequence: CASSLATASFNEQFF.

This chain uses TRBV10-3 with TRBJ2-3, with 9 bases fitting TRBD2. V lost 6 bases to trimming and J lost 0 bases; unmatched junction nucleotides: 7. The germline V gene encodes CDR1 ENHRY and CDR2 SYGVKD. The CDR3 runs 16 residues. For the CDR3, the DNA is TGTGCCATCAGCGACTACACTAGCGGGAGCACAGATACGCAGTATTTT. Translating it yields CAISDYTSGSTDTQYF.

The V call is TRBV9, the J call TRBJ2-2, with 10 positions matching TRBD2. Germline V gene sequence: CDR1 SGDLS, CDR2 YYNGEE. J was trimmed by 5 bases and V by 2 bases; bases with no gene match: 3. There are 15 residues in the CDR3. Here the CDR3 reads CASSVLAGVTGELFF. DNA for the CDR3: TGTGCCAGCAGCGTCCTAGCGGGAGTTACCGGGGAGCTGTTTTTT.

The chain is built from TRBV6-6 and TRBJ2-2; D is undetermined. The CDR3 runs 15 residues. V lost 2 bases and J lost 2, with 9 bases in between. The germline CDR1 and CDR2 sequences are MNHNY and SVGAGI (reference sequence). The CDR3 sequence is CASSYRPRNTGELFF. In DNA form, the CDR3 reads TGTGCCAGCAGTTACAGGCCACGCAACACCGGGGAGCTGTTTTTT.

The V gene is TRBV9, the J gene TRBJ2-2; unclear D gene. The CDR3 extends over 16 amino acids. The germline CDR1 and CDR2 sequences are SGDLS and YYNGEE. V gave up 0 bases and J gave up 3 bases, with 12 bases separating them. The CDR3 nucleotides are TGTGCCAGCAGCGTAGCGGCTAGAGGCGACACCGGGGAGCTGTTTTTT. Translating gives CASSVAARGDTGELFF.

This chain uses TRBV4-3 with TRBJ2-5, with D possibly matching TRBD1 (6 bases). V gave up 1 base and J gave up 2 bases, with 8 bases separating them. CDR1 and CDR2 (germline): LGHNA, YSLEER. The CDR3 totals 14 residues. The CDR3 reads CASSQGTVQETQYF. For the CDR3, the DNA is TGCGCCAGCAGCCAAGGGACAGTTCAAGAGACCCAGTACTTC.

V is TRBV5-1 and J is TRBJ1-4, with 7 positions matching TRBD1. The CDR3 has 14 amino acids. V lost 2 bases to trimming and J lost 8 bases; unmatched junction nucleotides: 6. Germline CDR1 and CDR2: SGHRS and YFSETQ. CDR3 sequence: CASSLQGSQEKLFF. The DNA of the CDR3 is TGCGCCAGCAGCTTACAGGGGTCTCAAGAAAAACTGTTTTTT.

J is TRBJ1-1 and V is TRBV27, with 7 bases matching TRBD1. The CDR3 consists of 17 residues. Germline CDR1 and CDR2: MNHEY and SMNVEV (reference sequence). Trimming removed 3 bases from V and 5 bases from J; junction bases left unmatched: 15. The chain's CDR3 is CASSLSQGVPVATEAFF. The CDR3 coding sequence is TGTGCCAGCAGTTTGTCTCAGGGGGTCCCTGTCGCGACTGAAGCTTTCTTT.

The V and J genes are TRBV19 and TRBJ2-5, with TRBD1 as a possible D gene (6 bases). V gave up 4 bases and J gave up 5 bases, with 14 bases separating them. Looked up from germline, CDR1 is LNHDA and CDR2 is SQIVND (reference sequence). The CDR3 contains 14 residues. CDR3 DNA: TGTGCCAGTAGTAACAGGGTCCGAGGTGAGACCCAGTACTTC. Its protein is CASSNRVRGETQYF.

The chain uses TRBV29-1 and TRBJ2-1; 12 nucleotides match TRBD1. Germline CDR1 SQVTM, CDR2 ANQGSEA. J lost 6 bases, V lost 7 bases, and 4 bases had no gene match. The CDR3 runs to 13 residues. The CDR3 DNA sequence: TGCAGCGCGGGACAGGGGGCGTCCAATGAGCAGTTCTTC. This gives the protein CSAGQGASNEQFF.

This clone was seen once. V gene TRBV10-3 combines with J gene TRBJ2-3; D gene uncertain. CDR1 ENHRY and CDR2 SYGVKD come from the germline V gene. CDR3 size: 14 residues. V was clipped by 6 bases and J by 2 bases, with 12 bases between them. The CDR3: CAIRARTHTDTQYF. In DNA form, the CDR3 reads TGTGCCATCAGGGCTAGGACGCACACAGATACGCAGTATTTT.

CDR3 in DNA: TGTGCCAGCAGTGACTTTGCGGGAGGCTCCTACGAGCAGTACTTC. This sequence encodes CASSDFAGGSYEQYF. The V and J genes are TRBV6-4 and TRBJ2-7; 8 bases match TRBD2. Germline-derived CDR1 and CDR2 are MRHNA and SNTAGT. The V gene end was trimmed by 1 base and the J gene end by 0 bases; junction bases not matched to a gene: 2. This CDR3 has 15 amino acids.

In this sample, this clone turned up once. The genes are TRBV5-1 and TRBJ2-2; TRBD2 matches at 9 bases. Germline values: CDR1 SGHRS, CDR2 YFSETQ. The CDR3 extends over 15 amino acids. J gave up 4 bases and V 2 bases, and 3 bases lay outside the gene matches. CDR3 coding DNA: TGCGCCAGCAGCTTATGGCGGGAGGGCACCGGGGAGCTGTTTTTT. This gives the protein CASSLWREGTGELFF.

This chain links TRBV18 with TRBJ2-5; the D gene is possibly TRBD1 (6 bases). V was clipped by 2 bases and J by 5 bases, with 12 bases between them. This CDR3 is built from 14 residues. In germline, CDR1 is KGHSH, CDR2 LQKENI. The CDR3 region is CASSPTGSSETQYF. The CDR3 DNA sequence: TGTGCCAGCTCACCAACAGGGTCATCGGAGACCCAGTACTTC.

CDR3 in DNA: TGTGCCAGCAGCCGCACCCGCACAGATACGCAGTATTTT. This gives the protein CASSRTRTDTQYF. The gene calls are TRBV6-5 and TRBJ2-3; D gene ambiguous. V was cut by 6 bases and J by 1 base, with 8 bases left in between. The length of the CDR3 is 13 residues. Germline lookup yields CDR1 MNHEY and CDR2 SVGAGI.

The chain couples TRBV18 to TRBJ2-5; D not certain. Germline V gene sequence: CDR1 KGHSH, CDR2 LQKENI. Between the trimmed V and J ends, which lost 0 bases and 4 bases, there was a span of 9 bases. There are 14 residues in the CDR3. CDR3 sequence (DNA): TGTGCCAGCTCACCACCGTCTAGAGCAGAGACCCAGTACTTC. This sequence encodes CASSPPSRAETQYF. Variable domain in full (rest from reference TRBV18 and TRBJ2-5): NAGVMQNPRHLVRRRGQEARLRCSPMKGHSHVYWYRQLPEEGLKFMVYLQKENIIDESGMPKERFSAEFPKEGPSILRIQQVVRGDSAAYFCASSPPSRAETQYFGPGTRLLVL.

The chain joins TRBV6-1 to TRBJ1-5, with TRBD1 as a possible D gene (5 bases). The V gene's germline CDR1 is MNHNS and CDR2 SASEGT. With 2 bases removed from V and 5 bases from J, the gap between germline ends came to 13 bases. This CDR3 has 15 residues. The CDR3 DNA is TGTGCCAGCAGTGAATATGGGGGAGGGCATCAGCCCCAGCATTTT. Encoded protein: CASSEYGGGHQPQHF.

The V gene is TRBV19, the J gene TRBJ2-3; the D call may be TRBD1 or TRBD2 (7 bases each). Germline V lookup: CDR1 LNHDA, CDR2 SQIVND (reference sequence). Deletions cut 4 bases from V and 2 bases from J, with 22 bases between. The CDR3 is 18 residues long. Here the CDR3 reads CASSNQGGGPTVTDTQYF. The CDR3 coding sequence is TGTGCCAGTAGTAACCAGGGAGGGGGCCCCACCGTCACAGATACGCAGTATTTT.

This clone has only one observation. The chain couples TRBV6-1 to TRBJ2-7; 9 nucleotides agree with TRBD1. CDR1 and CDR2 (germline): MNHNS, SASEGT. The CDR3 runs 13 residues. The ends lost 7 bases at V and 3 bases at J; junction bases unmatched: 4. CDR3 in DNA: TGTGCCAGCAACCGGGACAGGGACTACGAGCAGTACTTC. It yields the protein CASNRDRDYEQYF.